This TCR beta chain comes out of a study of blood T cells in healthy people across ages. Study findings and constraints: Diversity was higher, and naive CD4+ cells more numerous, in long-lived donors than in aged donors.

Total RNA amounts of at least 5 micrograms were extracted per sample. Next came a second PCR, run for about 6 to 11 cycles, which used a sample-barcoded 5' primer along with a J-beta primer mix. Each cDNA molecule carried a tag from a template-switch adaptor that contained 12 random nucleotides. In TCRdb, the 5' RACE reads were re-called with MiXCR into one record per CDR3 protein. This table has some 1.8 million distinct CDR3 sequences, roughly two fifths appearing once. As regards this clonotype: Its cognate antigen is unknown.

Input material: blood. This sequence originates from a human donor in good health.

CDR3 in DNA: TGTGCCAGCGGATACGGAGGATCTCAAGAGACCCAGTACTTC. Amino acid sequence: CASGYGGSQETQYF. The chain employs TRBV28 and TRBJ2-5; D might be TRBD2 (5 bases). This CDR3 comprises 14 residues. V was cut by 8 bases and J by 2 bases, with 15 bases left in between. Germline assignment: CDR1 MDHEN and CDR2 SYDVKM.